Listed below are T cell receptor beta chains from one sample, sequenced in a study of blood T cell repertoires in COVID-19. Some clones are missing from TCRdb's copy, which holds only in-frame ones; the method was immunoSEQ multiplex PCR. The data show 150,000 to 200,000 clones, with around 89% seen just once and about 4.4% held by the top ten. Sequenced: peripheral blood. The origin of the receptors is a human donor in a cohort sampled during active COVID-19. Each CDR3 is given with its conserved first and last residue. Fields, in order: J gene, V gene, clone size, D gene, CDR3 protein, CDR3 DNA. D genes are given only for firm matches. Clone size is not always given. Where it is, it says once, few, many or a class for expanded clones.

TRBJ1-6 TRBV30 . . CAWSEGGGGSNSPLHF TGTGCCTGGAGTGAAGGCGGGGGAGGATCAAATTCACCCCTCCACTTT
TRBJ2-1 TRBV4-1 . TRBD2 CASSQRRAGGPYNEQFF TGCGCCAGCAGCCAACGACGGGCGGGAGGGCCCTACAATGAGCAGTTCTTC
TRBJ2-6 TRBV7-2 . . CASSPSAGANVLTF TGTGCCAGCAGCCCCTCAGCTGGGGCCAACGTCCTGACTTTC
TRBJ2-1 TRBV7-9 . . CASSPGVLSYNEQFF TGTGCCAGCAGCCCGGGAGTCTTGAGCTACAATGAGCAGTTCTTC
TRBJ2-1 TRBV4-2 few TRBD1 CASSQDGTVAYNEQFF TGTGCCAGCAGCCAAGACGGGACAGTTGCCTACAATGAGCAGTTCTTC
TRBJ1-2 TRBV10-3 once . CAILRGQNANYGYTF TGTGCCATCCTCAGAGGACAGAACGCTAACTATGGCTACACCTTC
TRBJ2-7 TRBV7-6 . . CASSLDTGPKGYEQYF TGTGCCAGCAGCTTAGATACAGGCCCGAAGGGCTACGAGCAGTACTTC
TRBJ1-1 TRBV5-1 . TRBD1 CASSTGQVWGTEAFF TGCGCCAGCAGCACCGGACAGGTTTGGGGCACTGAAGCTTTCTTT
TRBJ2-7 TRBV4-1 . TRBD2 CASVPRAGVNEQYF TGCGCCAGCGTGCCAAGGGCGGGGGTGAACGAGCAGTACTTC
TRBJ2-1 TRBV6-5 . TRBD2 CASRGLGGGEQFF TGTGCCAGCAGGGGACTAGGGGGTGGTGAGCAGTTCTTC
TRBJ1-1 TRBV20-1 . TRBD1 CSASQGAQSTEAFF TGCAGTGCGAGTCAGGGGGCGCAGAGCACTGAAGCTTTCTTT
TRBJ2-7 TRBV2 . . CASSLDREEYF TGTGCCAGCAGTCTAGACAGGGAGGAGTACTTC
TRBJ1-1 TRBV6-1 . TRBD1 CASSDGQGTTEAFF TGTGCCAGCAGTGACGGACAGGGGACGACTGAAGCTTTCTTT
TRBJ2-5 TRBV11-3 . . CASSLGAVETQYF TGTGCCAGCAGCTTAGGGGCAGTAGAGACCCAGTACTTC
TRBJ2-7 TRBV6-2/TRBV6-3 . . CASSIDRNSYEQYF TGTGCCAGCAGTATCGACAGGAACTCCTACGAGCAGTACTTC
TRBJ1-3 TRBV18 . . CASSPSQLTSGNTIYF TGTGCCAGCTCACCTTCACAGCTTACCTCTGGAAACACCATATATTTT
TRBJ2-3 TRBV6-6 . . CASSVGDTTSTDTQYF TGTGCCAGCAGTGTGGGGGACACCACTAGCACAGATACGCAGTATTTT
TRBJ2-1 TRBV18 . TRBD1 CASSRILGGQNEQFF TGTGCCAGCTCACGAATTTTAGGGGGCCAAAATGAGCAGTTCTTC
TRBJ2-7 TRBV5-1 once TRBD1 CASRSGQGAPEQYF TGCGCCAGCAGATCCGGACAGGGGGCACCCGAGCAGTACTTC
TRBJ2-7 TRBV5-1 . TRBD1 CASSLTGGFDEQYF TGCGCCAGCAGCTTGACAGGGGGGTTCGACGAGCAGTACTTC
TRBJ1-3 TRBV24-1 . . CATRILGNTIYF TGTGCCACGAGGATCCTGGGAAACACCATATATTTT
TRBJ1-2 TRBV6-1 . . CASSEVKGKVLYGYTF TGTGCCAGCAGTGAAGTGAAGGGGAAAGTCCTTTATGGCTACACCTTC
TRBJ2-3 TRBV5-1 . TRBD2 CASSLVLAATGDTQYF TGCGCCAGCAGCTTGGTTCTAGCGGCCACCGGAGATACGCAGTATTTT
TRBJ1-1 TRBV29-1 once . CSAIHGSEAFF TGCAGCGCCATCCACGGTAGTGAAGCTTTCTTT
TRBJ2-1 TRBV18 . TRBD2 CASRTSGGLSSSYNEQFF TGTGCCAGCCGGACTAGCGGGGGCCTTTCGAGCTCCTACAATGAGCAGTTCTTC
TRBJ1-2 TRBV30 . TRBD1 CAWSVGQGHTF TGTGCCTGGAGTGTGGGACAGGGACATACCTTC
TRBJ2-1 TRBV28 . . CASSLPSVPGNEQFF TGTGCCAGCAGTTTACCTAGCGTTCCTGGGAATGAGCAGTTCTTC
TRBJ1-2 TRBV7-9 . . CASSLGPGDYGYTF TGTGCCAGCAGCTTAGGGCCAGGGGACTATGGCTACACCTTC
TRBJ2-1 TRBV11-2 . . CASSLDFPGVNEQFF TGTGCCAGCAGCTTAGATTTCCCAGGGGTGAATGAGCAGTTCTTC
TRBJ2-3 TRBV6-1 once . CASSERTADTQYF TGTGCCAGCAGTGAGCGGACAGCCGATACGCAGTATTTT
TRBJ1-2 TRBV2 . . CASSSSVHGYTF TGTGCCAGCAGTTCGAGTGTTCATGGCTACACCTTC
TRBJ1-6 TRBV6-1 . . CASSEEGFNSPLHF TGTGCCAGCAGTGAGGAGGGGTTCAATTCACCCCTCCACTTT
TRBJ2-3 TRBV3-1/TRBV3-2 . TRBD2 CASSQSGARTDTQYF TGTGCCAGCAGCCAAAGCGGGGCCCGGACAGATACGCAGTATTTT
TRBJ2-7 TRBV19 once TRBD1 CASSWAGQDSYEQYF TGTGCCAGTAGTTGGGCGGGACAGGACTCCTACGAGCAGTACTTC
TRBJ1-1 TRBV9 once TRBD1 CASSTGTGGGKRAFF TGTGCCAGCAGCACCGGGACAGGGGGCGGAAAAAGAGCTTTCTTT
TRBJ1-1 TRBV7-2 . TRBD1 CASSFQDRGVTEAFF TGTGCCAGCAGCTTCCAGGACAGGGGGGTCACTGAAGCTTTCTTT
TRBJ2-3 TRBV18 . TRBD2 CASSPPVAGVPDTQYF TGTGCCAGCTCACCACCGGTAGCGGGAGTCCCAGATACGCAGTATTTT
TRBJ1-1 TRBV3-1/TRBV3-2 once . CASSPRVNMNTEAFF TGTGCCAGCAGCCCCAGGGTCAACATGAACACTGAAGCTTTCTTT
TRBJ1-1 TRBV7-2 . TRBD1 CASSPRGPGEAFF TGTGCCAGCAGCCCCAGGGGGCCCGGTGAAGCTTTCTTT
TRBJ2-2 TRBV30 . TRBD2 CACPILAGGTGELFF TGTGCCTGCCCCATACTAGCGGGGGGCACCGGGGAGCTGTTTTTT
TRBJ1-2 TRBV18 . TRBD1 CASSQGADYGYTF TGTGCCAGCTCCCAGGGGGCGGACTATGGCTACACCTTC
TRBJ2-5 TRBV6-5 . . CASSYSYTQYF TGTGCCAGCAGTTACTCGTATACCCAGTACTTC
TRBJ2-3 TRBV28 . . CASSFNSLGTDTQYF TGTGCCAGCAGTTTCAACAGTCTTGGCACAGATACGCAGTATTTT
TRBJ1-6 TRBV5-4 . TRBD1 CASSLAGGTGSPLHF TGTGCCAGCAGCTTGGCTGGAGGGACAGGTTCACCCCTCCACTTT
TRBJ2-2 TRBV4-3 . . CASSQDLGAGELFF TGCGCCAGCAGCCAAGATCTAGGCGCCGGGGAGCTGTTTTTT
TRBJ2-1 TRBV10-1 few . CASSESQGGYNEQFF TGCGCCAGCAGTGAATCCCAGGGGGGTTACAATGAGCAGTTCTTC
TRBJ2-1 TRBV6-4 . . CASSVLVGNEQFF TGTGCCAGCAGTGTACTAGTGGGGAATGAGCAGTTCTTC
TRBJ2-6 TRBV28 . . CASSLGGASSGANVLTF TGTGCCAGCAGTTTAGGGGGGGCGAGCTCTGGGGCCAACGTCCTGACTTTC
TRBJ2-1 TRBV6-2/TRBV6-3 . TRBD2 CASSYGAGSGGNEQFF TGTGCCAGCAGTTACGGGGCTGGTAGCGGGGGCAATGAGCAGTTCTTC
TRBJ2-1 TRBV6-2/TRBV6-3 . . CASSYEGNNEQFF TGTGCCAGCAGTTACGAGGGAAACAATGAGCAGTTCTTC
TRBJ2-2 TRBV5-1 . . CASSTGSTQGSGELFF TGCGCCAGCAGCACTGGCTCAACACAGGGCTCCGGGGAGCTGTTTTTT
TRBJ1-1 TRBV7-2 . TRBD1 CASSLVQGATEAFF TGTGCCAGCAGCTTAGTCCAGGGGGCCACTGAAGCTTTCTTT
TRBJ2-1 TRBV19 . TRBD2 CASSTPLAGVFNEQFF TGTGCCAGTAGTACCCCATTAGCGGGAGTTTTTAATGAGCAGTTCTTC
TRBJ1-6 TRBV11-1 . TRBD1 CASSHSDRGNSPLHF TGTGCCAGCAGCCATTCGGACAGGGGGAATTCACCCCTCCACTTT
TRBJ1-1 TRBV7-9 . . CASSGGTAKGLF TGTGCCAGCAGCGGAGGGACTGCCAAGGGGCTCTTT